This T cell receptor (beta chain) was found in a study of shared clonotypes between healthy human individuals. Study results and limitations: Despite large depth, rarefaction showed incomplete sorted-subset sequencing. Naive subsets generally had larger estimated richness than memory subsets.

Execution of the assay was at deep level. Only in-frame clones appear in the TCRdb table, and some are missing; sequencing was by immunoSEQ multiplex PCR. The sample has fewer than 1.8 million clones; about 98.5% are singletons. This CDR3 is 14 amino acids long. With V trimmed by 2 bases and J by 3 bases, 1 base remained unmatched. Germline V gene lookup returns CDR1 SGDLS and CDR2 YYNGEE. Naive CD4+ cells were CD45RA-selected; the remaining cells were memory. On this clone itself: Antigen unknown. In the same sample, other DNA sequences code for this CDR3.

This clonotype originated in a man younger than 45 in good health. The specimen was naive CD4+ T cells sorted from blood. Subset denoted: CD45RA+ positively selected. The rearrangement links TRBV9 to TRBJ2-3; 9 bases align to TRBD1. CDR3 nucleotides: TGTGCCAGCAGCGTGGACAGGGGAACAGATACGCAGTATTTT. It encodes CASSVDRGTDTQYF.